This is a list of T cell receptor beta chains from one sample in a study of regulatory dendritic cells for organ transplantation. Sequencing was performed with immunoSEQ multiplex PCR; in TCRdb, only in-frame clones are kept and a portion is missing. This repertoire shows more than 20,000 clones, 85% found once; its top ten account for 0.26%. No antigen is known for these receptors. What was sequenced was naive CD4+ T cells from blood cultured with dendritic cells. Receptors were obtained from a human donor in good health. The CDR3 runs from the conserved cysteine through the conserved F or W. The D gene is left open where the match is weak. Rows give clone size only sometimes, using once, few, many, or a class for an expanded clone.

TRBD2	NA	TRBV30	TRBJ2-7	CAWKIAGASYEQYF	TGTGCCTGGAAAATAGCGGGGGCCTCCTACGAGCAGTACTTC
NA	NA	TRBV6-5	TRBJ1-2	CASSYGRYGYTF	TGTGCCAGCAGTTACGGGCGCTATGGCTACACCTTC
TRBD2	NA	TRBV5-8	TRBJ2-5	CASRLGGAQYF	TGTGCCAGCCGGCTGGGGGGGGCCCAGTACTTC
NA	NA	TRBV6-5	TRBJ1-2	CASSYGRAPHYGYTF	TGTGCCAGCAGTTACGGCAGGGCACCTCACTATGGCTACACCTTC
NA	once	TRBV4-3	TRBJ2-1	CASSQVAPSSYNEQFF	TGCGCCAGCAGCCAAGTTGCGCCCAGCTCCTACAATGAGCAGTTCTTC
NA	NA	TRBV28	TRBJ1-5	CASSPGWGVDQPQHF	TGTGCCAGCAGCCCCGGCTGGGGGGTCGATCAGCCCCAGCATTTT
NA	NA	TRBV7-2	TRBJ1-2	CASSSSGTGNYGYTF	TGTGCCAGCAGCTCCTCCGGGACGGGTAACTATGGCTACACCTTC
NA	NA	TRBV21-1	TRBJ1-5	CASSDLQRDINQPQHF	TGTGCCAGCAGCGATCTCCAACGGGACATCAATCAGCCCCAGCATTTT
NA	few	TRBV29-1	TRBJ1-1	CSVGQTPNTEAFF	TGCAGCGTTGGACAGACCCCGAACACTGAAGCTTTCTTT
NA	NA	TRBV19	TRBJ2-3	CASSSVEGDDTQYF	TGTGCCAGTAGTTCGGTCGAGGGGGACGATACGCAGTATTTT
NA	NA	TRBV18	TRBJ1-5	CASSASGNQPQHF	TGTGCCAGCTCAGCATCAGGGAATCAGCCCCAGCATTTT
TRBD2	NA	TRBV11-2	TRBJ2-1	CASSSSGALYNEQFF	TGTGCCAGCAGCTCTAGCGGAGCCCTCTACAATGAGCAGTTCTTC
NA	NA	TRBV9	TRBJ1-6	CASSGPNSPLHF	TGTGCCAGCAGCGGACCCAATTCACCCCTCCACTTT
NA	NA	TRBV5-8	TRBJ2-3	CASSFQIPGQADTQYF	TGTGCCAGCAGTTTCCAAATACCGGGACAAGCAGATACGCAGTATTTT
NA	few	TRBV18	TRBJ1-6	CASSRSQGEPLHF	TGTGCCAGCTCACGGTCACAAGGGGAACCCCTCCACTTT
NA	NA	TRBV6-6	TRBJ1-5	CASSYRDNQPQHF	TGTGCCAGCAGTTACCGAGACAATCAGCCCCAGCATTTT
NA	NA	TRBV6-4	TRBJ1-1	CASSQSVNTEAFF	TGTGCCAGCAGTCAGTCCGTGAACACTGAAGCTTTCTTT
NA	NA	TRBV11-1	TRBJ2-2	CASSSTFTGELFF	TGTGCCAGCAGCTCTACATTCACCGGGGAGCTGTTTTTT
NA	NA	TRBV9	TRBJ2-7	CASSVDLAAQDEQYF	TGTGCCAGCAGCGTAGATCTTGCCGCCCAGGACGAGCAGTACTTC
TRBD2	once	TRBV6-5	TRBJ2-7	CATGGLAREQYF	TGTGCCACGGGGGGACTAGCCCGGGAGCAGTACTTC
TRBD1	NA	TRBV7-3	TRBJ1-6	CASSPLGRGQGSSPLHF	TGTGCCAGCAGCCCGTTAGGGAGGGGACAGGGAAGTTCACCCCTCCACTTT
TRBD2	NA	TRBV10-3	TRBJ2-3	CATGLAGGTDTQYF	TGTGCCACCGGACTAGCGGGGGGAACAGATACGCAGTATTTT
NA	NA	TRBV21-1	TRBJ1-2	CASSKVKDRAYGYTF	TGTGCCAGCAGCAAAGTCAAGGACAGGGCCTATGGCTACACCTTC
NA	few	TRBV5-7	TRBJ1-2	CASTPRGSNYGYTF	TGTGCCAGCACCCCAAGAGGGAGTAACTATGGCTACACCTTC
TRBD1	NA	TRBV19	TRBJ1-2	CASSIKTGTYDGYTF	TGTGCCAGTAGTATTAAGACAGGGACGTACGATGGCTACACCTTC
NA	NA	TRBV6-6	TRBJ1-2	CASSYSAGNYGYTF	TGTGCCAGCAGTTACTCAGCTGGGAACTATGGCTACACCTTC
NA	NA	TRBV6-5	TRBJ1-1	CASSYSYRDTEAFF	TGTGCCAGCAGTTACTCGTACAGGGACACTGAAGCTTTCTTT
NA	NA	TRBV28	TRBJ1-1	CASEPIRGHRAFF	TGTGCCAGCGAGCCCATCAGGGGCCATCGGGCTTTCTTT
TRBD1	NA	TRBV7-2	TRBJ2-5	CASSLVQGQETQYF	TGTGCCAGCAGCTTAGTACAGGGGCAAGAGACCCAGTACTTC
NA	NA	TRBV11-1	TRBJ2-5	CASSSRQGRGNRETQYF	TGTGCCAGCAGCTCCCGCCAGGGACGCGGTAACAGAGAGACCCAGTACTTC
NA	NA	TRBV2	TRBJ1-1	CASKDQGETEAFF	TGTGCCAGCAAGGATCAGGGTGAGACTGAAGCTTTCTTT
NA	NA	TRBV5-1	TRBJ1-1	CASSLGVGGSTEAFF	TGCGCCAGCAGCTTGGGGGTAGGCGGTAGCACTGAAGCTTTCTTT
NA	NA	TRBV5-1	TRBJ1-3	CASSPERGAGNTIYF	TGCGCCAGCAGCCCCGAACGGGGGGCAGGAAACACCATATATTTT
NA	NA	TRBV5-1	TRBJ2-3	CASSLEGRNTDTQYF	TGCGCCAGCAGCTTGGAGGGACGAAACACAGATACGCAGTATTTT
NA	NA	TRBV7-7	TRBJ2-5	CASSPQTTRTQETQYF	TGTGCTAGCAGCCCACAAACTACTAGAACCCAAGAGACCCAGTACTTC
NA	NA	TRBV6-6	TRBJ2-2	CASTWNGDTGELFF	TGTGCCAGCACCTGGAATGGGGACACCGGGGAGCTGTTTTTT
NA	few	TRBV18	TRBJ1-2	CASSPARTKVGYTF	TGTGCCAGCTCACCAGCTCGGACCAAAGTGGGCTACACCTTC
NA	NA	TRBV9	TRBJ2-2	CASSTSRGAPSTGELFF	TGTGCCAGCAGCACCTCTAGGGGGGCCCCGAGCACCGGGGAGCTGTTTTTT
TRBD2	NA	TRBV19	TRBJ2-1	CASSPRGLAGMNEQFF	TGTGCCAGTAGCCCACGGGGACTAGCGGGAATGAATGAGCAGTTCTTC
NA	NA	TRBV10-1	TRBJ2-3	CASSDQGSTDTQYF	TGCGCCAGCAGTGACCAGGGCAGCACAGATACGCAGTATTTT
NA	NA	TRBV6-5	TRBJ1-2	CASSYSATSYGYTF	TGTGCCAGCAGTTATTCAGCTACGAGCTATGGCTACACCTTC